This is a list of T cell receptor beta chains from one sample in a study of T-cell memory formation after mild COVID-19. TCRdb re-analysed the 5' RACE reads in MiXCR, keeping a single row per CDR3 protein. The data show roughly 150,000 distinct CDR3 sequences, with approximately 25% seen just once and approximately 24% held by the top ten. Specimen: PBMCs or a T cell subset sorted from them (not recorded which). The receptors shown here come from an adult woman who had mild COVID-19 (a few samples of this study predate the infection). Cell type and time point are not known. Both conserved end residues are part of each CDR3. The order of the fields is CDR3 DNA, CDR3 protein, D gene, V gene, J gene, clone size. A D gene is named only where the DNA matches it firmly. Clone size, where shown, is once, few, many, or a class for clones that have expanded.

TGCAGCGTTGTGGTCACCGGCTCCTACGAGCAGTACTTC	CSVVVTGSYEQYF	-	TRBV29-1	TRBJ2-7	few
TGCAGTGCTACGACCCTGAGGGAGACCCAGTACTTC	CSATTLRETQYF	-	TRBV20-1	TRBJ2-5	-
TGTGCCAGCAGTTACTATTCGGGACCGAGCTACGAGCAGTACTTC	CASSYYSGPSYEQYF	-	TRBV6-2/TRBV6-3	TRBJ2-7	few
TGCGCCAGCAGCCAAGATCTTGTAAGGCAATGGGGGCTCGACACTGAAGCTTTCTTT	CASSQDLVRQWGLDTEAFF	-	TRBV4-3	TRBJ1-1	-
TGTGCCAGCAGTTGGCAGGGTGTTTACGAGCAGTACTTC	CASSWQGVYEQYF	-	TRBV12-3/TRBV12-4	TRBJ2-7	-
TGCAGCGTTGAGCGGGACATAGGGGAGTATTTT	CSVERDIGEYF	-	TRBV29-1	TRBJ2-3	-
TGTGCCATCAGTGGTTCGGGGCGGGGGGGGCCCGACGGCTACACCTTC	CAISGSGRGGPDGYTF	-	TRBV10-3	TRBJ1-2	-
TGCAGCGTTGAATGGGGGGCGAAGGGCTACACCTTC	CSVEWGAKGYTF	-	TRBV29-1	TRBJ1-2	-
TGTGCCAGCAGCACCCAGGGGGGGCAATCCTACGAGCAGTACTTC	CASSTQGGQSYEQYF	-	TRBV9	TRBJ2-7	-
TGTGCCAGCAGTTACTCTCTGGGAAGCTCCTATAATTCACCCCTCCACTTT	CASSYSLGSSYNSPLHF	-	TRBV6-5	TRBJ1-6	-
TGTGCCAGCAGCGTAGATGGGGGGGCTGGAAATGAGCAGTTCTTC	CASSVDGGAGNEQFF	-	TRBV9	TRBJ2-1	few
TGTGCCAGCAGCATCGGGACAGTCAACACTGAAGCTTTCTTT	CASSIGTVNTEAFF	TRBD1	TRBV7-6	TRBJ1-1	-
TGTGCCAGCTCTTCTGGACCACGGGGGATCTACAATGAGCAGTTCTTC	CASSSGPRGIYNEQFF	-	TRBV6-5	TRBJ2-1	-
TGTGCCAGCAGCTTAGATGGGCGGGGGCTCACAGATACGCAGTATTTT	CASSLDGRGLTDTQYF	-	TRBV7-8	TRBJ2-3	few
TGTGCCAGCAGCCGGACAGGGTCTGTGGATGAGCAGTTCTTC	CASSRTGSVDEQFF	TRBD1	TRBV9	TRBJ2-1	few
TGTGCCAGTAGTATAGTTGGGAATGAGCAGTTCTTC	CASSIVGNEQFF	-	TRBV19	TRBJ2-1	few
TGTGCCAGCAGCTCGTCTCACACAGGGATTCGGGACACTGAAGCTTTCTTT	CASSSSHTGIRDTEAFF	-	TRBV2	TRBJ1-1	-
TGTGCCAGCAGCCCTAAGGATAGTAACTATGGCTACACCTTC	CASSPKDSNYGYTF	-	TRBV9	TRBJ1-2	-
TGCGCCAGCAGCCAAGGCCTAGGGGGCTCTGGAAACACCATATATTTT	CASSQGLGGSGNTIYF	-	TRBV4-1	TRBJ1-3	few
TGCAGTGCTAGACTCGGGGCTCACGACAGGGCCCGGGTCCCTGAAGCTTTCTTT	CSARLGAHDRARVPEAFF	TRBD1	TRBV20-1	TRBJ1-1	-
TGTGCCAGCAGCGCCCTTAAGGACGCCGGGGAGCTGTTTTTT	CASSALKDAGELFF	-	TRBV5-6	TRBJ2-2	-
TGTGCCAGCAGTTTCCCAGACAGAAGTCACTATGGCTACACCTTC	CASSFPDRSHYGYTF	-	TRBV28	TRBJ1-2	many
TGCGCCAGCAGCCAAGAGGCAGAACAAGAGACCCAGTACTTC	CASSQEAEQETQYF	-	TRBV4-3	TRBJ2-5	few
TGTGCCAGCAGCCCGAGGACAGGGGGCAACACTGAAGCTTTCTTT	CASSPRTGGNTEAFF	TRBD1	TRBV7-6	TRBJ1-1	few
TGTGCCAGCAGATCTACAGGGGGGGATCAGCCCCAGCATTTT	CASRSTGGDQPQHF	TRBD1	TRBV6-6	TRBJ1-5	few
TGTGCCAGCAGCTCGGGACAGGGGTTCAATCAGCCCCAGCATTTT	CASSSGQGFNQPQHF	TRBD1	TRBV7-9	TRBJ1-5	few
TGCGCCAGCAGCTCACAGGGGTACCAAGAGACCCAGTACTTC	CASSSQGYQETQYF	TRBD1	TRBV5-1	TRBJ2-5	-
TGTGCCAGCAGTGAAGACAGGGCAGGCCAGCCCCAGCATTTT	CASSEDRAGQPQHF	-	TRBV2	TRBJ1-5	-
TGTGCCAGCAGCGGACCGAGCGGGACTACCTACGAGCAGTACTTC	CASSGPSGTTYEQYF	TRBD2	TRBV7-9	TRBJ2-7	many
TGTGCCAGCAGCTTAGGAGACGAGCAGTACTTC	CASSLGDEQYF	-	TRBV7-6	TRBJ2-7	few
TGCGCCAGCAGCCAAGATCCCACTGATACGCAGTATTTT	CASSQDPTDTQYF	-	TRBV4-1	TRBJ2-3	few
TGTGCCACCCTACAGGGGTCGAACACCGGGGAGCTGTTTTTT	CATLQGSNTGELFF	TRBD1	TRBV2	TRBJ2-2	-
TGTGCCAGCAGCCGGTACAGGGGACTTAGGGAAGCTTTCTTT	CASSRYRGLREAFF	TRBD1	TRBV7-9	TRBJ1-1	few
TGTGCCAGCTCACCCGGGACTAGCGGGTACTACAATGAGCAGTTCTTC	CASSPGTSGYYNEQFF	TRBD2	TRBV18	TRBJ2-1	-
TGTGCCAGCAGTTACCCCGGGACTAACAATGAGCAGTTCTTC	CASSYPGTNNEQFF	TRBD2	TRBV6-2/TRBV6-3	TRBJ2-1	-
TGTGCCAGCTCACCTTTGGACGGGGACAATGAGCAGTTCTTC	CASSPLDGDNEQFF	-	TRBV18	TRBJ2-1	few
TGTGCCAGCAGTGTAGCGACTAGGTACAATGAGCAGTTCTTC	CASSVATRYNEQFF	-	TRBV2	TRBJ2-1	-
TGCAGTGCTAGACCGAACGGGGGAGCAGGCTACGAGCAGTACTTC	CSARPNGGAGYEQYF	-	TRBV20-1	TRBJ2-7	once
TGTGCCAGCAGTTTCACAGCCCAACCGTACCAAGAGACCCAGTACTTC	CASSFTAQPYQETQYF	-	TRBV6-5	TRBJ2-5	-